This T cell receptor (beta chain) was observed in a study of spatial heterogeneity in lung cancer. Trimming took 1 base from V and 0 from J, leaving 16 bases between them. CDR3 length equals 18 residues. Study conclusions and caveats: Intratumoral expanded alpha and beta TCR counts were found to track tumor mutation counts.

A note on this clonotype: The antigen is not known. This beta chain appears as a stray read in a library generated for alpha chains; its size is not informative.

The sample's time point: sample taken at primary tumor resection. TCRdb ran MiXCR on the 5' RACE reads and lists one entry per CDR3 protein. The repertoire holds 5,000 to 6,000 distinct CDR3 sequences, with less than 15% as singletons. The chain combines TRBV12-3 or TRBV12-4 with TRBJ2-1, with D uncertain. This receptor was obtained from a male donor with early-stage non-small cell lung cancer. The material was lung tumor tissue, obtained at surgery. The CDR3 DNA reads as TGTGCCAGCAGTTTAGGTGGCGATACCATACCCTCCTACAATGAGCAGTTCTTC. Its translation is CASSLGGDTIPSYNEQFF.